What follows are 24 T cell receptor beta chains derived from one specimen sequenced in a study of blood T cell repertoires in COVID-19. Repertoires were generated with immunoSEQ multiplex PCR, while TCRdb's copy carries only in-frame clones and drops some. Of about 60,000 clones listed, 87% were seen once; the top ten hold 10%. The sequencing sample was made of peripheral blood. These receptors were collected from a human donor with acute or convalescent COVID-19. The donor label of this sample is uncertain.

The CDR3 protein is CASSQTRVEQYV. CDR3 bases: TGTGCCAGCAGCCAGACCCGGGTCGAGCAGTACGTC. V gene TRBV7-8 combines with J gene TRBJ2-7, with no clear D. The CDR3 totals 12 residues. Trimming took off 5 bases at V and 6 bases at J, with 11 bases between the two ends. CDR1 is SGHVS and CDR2 is FQNEAQ in the germline V gene.

This sequence joins TRBV29-1 and TRBJ2-2, with 8 bases that match TRBD1. The germline gives CDR1 SQVTM, CDR2 ANQGSEA. After removal of 7 bases from V and 6 bases from J, the junction contained 10 bases not matched to a gene. The CDR3 is 14 amino acids. For the CDR3, the DNA is TGCAGCGCCCGGACAGGGTCGGACGCCGGGGAGCTGTTTTTT. Amino acid sequence: CSARTGSDAGELFF.

The chain has TRBV9 and TRBJ1-6; D is unclear. The CDR3 is 17 amino acids. V dropped 2 bases and J dropped 0 bases, with 12 bases sitting between them. Looked up from germline, CDR1 is SGDLS and CDR2 is YYNGEE. CDR3: CASSVGRRSSYNSPLHF. The CDR3 nucleotides read TGTGCCAGCAGCGTGGGGAGACGGAGCTCCTATAATTCACCCCTCCACTTT. The complete variable domain, with remaining parts taken from reference TRBV9 and TRBJ1-6, reads DSGVTQTPKHLITATGQRVTLRCSPRSGDLSVYWYQQSLDQGLQFLIQYYNGEERAKGNILERFSAQQFPDLHSELNLSSLELGDSALYFCASSVGRRSSYNSPLHFGNGTRLTVT.

The chain combines TRBV21-1 with TRBJ2-2; the tabulated D call, TRBD1, remains unverified against the DNA. TRBV21-1 has pseudogene status. The CDR3 totals 15 residues. CDR3 loop: CASSLRTGPVGELFF. CDR3 bases: TGTGCCAGCAGCCTCCGGACAGGGCCGGTGGGGGAGCTGTTTTTT.

The chain is built from TRBV5-4 and TRBJ2-4; D unresolved. The germline V gene encodes CDR1 SGHNT and CDR2 YYREEE (reference sequence). The CDR3 totals 15 residues. V was cut by 2 bases and J by 0 bases, with 9 bases left in between. The CDR3 DNA reads as TGTGCCAGCAGCTTCCGCCAGGCAGCCAAAAACATTCAGTACTTC. Protein product: CASSFRQAAKNIQYF.

The V and J genes are TRBV6-5 and TRBJ2-7; 10 bases are a match to TRBD2. The CDR3 extends over 15 amino acids. CDR1 is MNHEY, CDR2 SVGAGI, per germline. Trimming removed 0 bases from V and 5 bases from J; junction bases left unmatched: 4. This chain's CDR3 is CASSYSVAGGHEQYF. The CDR3, as DNA: TGTGCCAGCAGTTACTCTGTAGCGGGAGGTCACGAGCAGTACTTC.

The rearrangement uses TRBV2 and TRBJ2-5; TRBD2 matches at 12 bases. This CDR3 has 19 residues. Germline CDR1 reads SNHLY; CDR2 reads FYNNEI. Trimming removed 5 bases from V and 2 bases from J; junction bases left unmatched: 15. This CDR3 reads CASSSSLAGGRGRQETQYF. The CDR3 DNA sequence: TGTGCCAGCAGTAGCTCGCTAGCGGGAGGGCGGGGTAGGCAAGAGACCCAGTACTTC.

The chain employs TRBV4-2 and TRBJ2-1; 9 positions agree with TRBD1. The CDR3 is 17 residues long. Losses at the gene ends were 0 bases for V and 7 bases for J; bases not matched to a gene: 10. The germline V gene has CDR1 LGHNA and CDR2 YNFKEQ. CDR3 protein: CASSQELRTGGMNEQFF. The CDR3 nucleotides read TGTGCCAGCAGCCAAGAGTTAAGAACAGGGGGCATGAATGAGCAGTTCTTC.

This clone was found once. The chain combines TRBV27 with TRBJ2-3, with 10 bases lining up with TRBD2. The CDR3 covers 15 residues. Unmatched junction bases numbered 4, after V lost 1 base and J lost 6 bases. Germline V gives CDR1 MNHEY, CDR2 SMNVEV (reference sequence). As DNA, the CDR3 is TGTGCCAGCAGTTTATTTGGGACTAGCGCTGATACGCAGTATTTT. Amino acids: CASSLFGTSADTQYF.

V usage is TRBV5-4 and J usage is TRBJ1-1; D possibly corresponds to TRBD1 (6 bases). The length of the CDR3 is 15 residues. V was clipped by 1 base and J by 5 bases, with 15 bases between them. Looked up from germline, CDR1 is SGHNT and CDR2 is YYREEE (reference sequence). Here the CDR3 reads CASSLIPRGRTEAFF. For the CDR3, the DNA is TGTGCCAGCAGCTTGATTCCCAGGGGACGGACTGAAGCTTTCTTT.

V gene TRBV3-1 (or the pseudogene TRBV3-2) combines with J gene TRBJ1-2; tentatively, D is TRBD1 (5 bases). Between the trimmed V and J ends, which lost 0 bases and 8 bases, there was a span of 10 bases. Germline V gene sequence: CDR1 LGHDT, CDR2 YNNKEL (reference sequence). The CDR3 has 13 residues. The CDR3, as DNA: TGTGCCAGCAGCCAAGACGGGACTCGGGGCTACACCTTC. Encoded protein: CASSQDGTRGYTF.

The V and J genes are TRBV29-1 and TRBJ1-2, with TRBD1 matching 7 bases. CDR1 and CDR2 from the germline V gene are SQVTM and ANQGSEA. V shed 5 bases and J 3 bases; nucleotides not matched to a gene: 3. The CDR3 runs 12 residues. Here the CDR3 DNA reads TGCAGCGTTACAGGGGATGACTATGGCTACACCTTC. Translation gives CSVTGDDYGYTF. The full variable domain, rest sourced from reference TRBV29-1 and TRBJ1-2, is SAVISQKPSRDICQRGTSLTIQCQVDSQVTMMFWYRQQPGQSLTLIATANQGSEATYESGFVIDKFPISRPNLTFSTLTVSNMSPEDSSIYLCSVTGDDYGYTFGSGTRLTVV.

V usage is TRBV28 and J usage is TRBJ1-2; possibly TRBD1 for D (6 bases). The CDR3 length is 16 residues. Between the trimmed V and J ends, which lost 4 bases and 4 bases, there was a span of 19 bases. Germline V CDR1 and CDR2: MDHEN, SYDVKM. The CDR3 bases are TGTGCCAGCAGTTCTCCGGAGGACAGCGAGATCTATGGCTACACCTTC. The encoded protein is CASSSPEDSEIYGYTF.

This chain uses TRBV4-1 with TRBJ2-1; TRBD1 might be the D (6 bases). The CDR3 spans 13 residues. CDR1 is MGHRA, CDR2 YSYEKL, per germline. V was pared by 5 bases and J by 6 bases, with 11 bases between. The CDR3 region is CASSTMDSNEQFF. DNA for the CDR3: TGCGCCAGCAGCACGATGGACAGCAATGAGCAGTTCTTC.

This clone has a single count. The chain has TRBV6-1 and TRBJ1-2, with 8 bases matching TRBD1. Germline V gives CDR1 MNHNS, CDR2 SASEGT. This CDR3 is 16 amino acids long. Trimming cost V 7 bases and J 9 bases; bases outside gene matches: 19. This CDR3 is CASTDQGSQGAFSYTF. The CDR3, as DNA: TGTGCCAGCACTGATCAAGGGAGTCAGGGGGCGTTTAGCTACACCTTC.

The V gene is TRBV4-2, the J gene TRBJ1-2; 7 bases map to TRBD1. The V and J ends lost 4 bases and 1 base, in that order; junction bases with no gene match: 6. Germline CDR1 is LGHNA and CDR2 is YNFKEQ. This CDR3 has 15 amino acids. The CDR3 bases are TGTGCCAGCAGCCTGGAAGGGGGCAGTAACTATGGCTACACCTTC. Amino acids: CASSLEGGSNYGYTF.

The rearrangement joins TRBV7-2 to TRBJ2-7; TRBD2 is a possible D gene (6 bases). The germline V and J ends were trimmed by 3 bases and 5 bases, with 20 bases remaining between them. There are 16 residues in the CDR3. CDR1 and CDR2 from the germline V gene are SGHTA and FQGNSA. The CDR3: CASSFSGTSPLNEQYF. DNA of the CDR3: TGTGCCAGCAGCTTCTCCGGGACTTCCCCCCTCAACGAGCAGTACTTC.

The chain carries TRBV5-6 and TRBJ1-4, with 7 positions matching TRBD1. Trimming removed 0 bases from V and 8 bases from J; junction bases left unmatched: 10. Looked up from germline, CDR1 is SGHDT and CDR2 is YYEEEE. The CDR3 is 16 amino acids. In DNA form, the CDR3 reads TGTGCCAGCAGCTTGGGCACAGGGGTCGGTGGAGAAAAACTGTTTTTT. This encodes CASSLGTGVGGEKLFF.

The V gene is TRBV6-4, the J gene TRBJ1-2; 9 bases are shared with TRBD1. The germline V gene has CDR1 MRHNA and CDR2 SNTAGT. Losses at the gene ends were 5 bases for V and 7 bases for J; bases not matched to a gene: 8. This CDR3 has 14 residues. The CDR3 DNA is TGTGCCAGCAGTCCACGGGACAGGGTCATTGGCTACACCTTC. Protein product: CASSPRDRVIGYTF.

The rearrangement uses TRBV2 and TRBJ1-6; 10 positions match TRBD1. This CDR3 contains 16 residues. CDR1 and CDR2 (germline): SNHLY, FYNNEI. Trimming at V came to 5 bases and at J to 9 bases, leaving 10 bases not matched to a gene. CDR3 in amino acids: CASSYSGQGIGSPLHF. The CDR3 DNA is TGTGCCAGCAGTTATTCGGGACAGGGGATCGGTTCACCCCTCCACTTT.

The rearrangement joins TRBV7-8 to TRBJ2-3, with D possibly matching TRBD2 (6 bases). The V and J ends lost 2 bases and 1 base respectively, with 7 bases between them. The CDR3 is 14 residues long. Germline CDR1 reads SGHVS; CDR2 reads FQNEAQ. The CDR3, as DNA: TGTGCCAGCAGCTTATTAGCGGGCACAGATACGCAGTATTTT. This translates into CASSLLAGTDTQYF.

J is TRBJ2-3 and V is TRBV2; the match to TRBD2 covers 7 bases. The CDR3 sequence is 15 residues long. Germline assignment: CDR1 SNHLY and CDR2 FYNNEI. V was pared by 5 bases and J by 0 bases, with 5 bases of the junction left unmatched. The CDR3 DNA reads TGTGCCAGCAGTCGGGACTATCTCAGCACAGATACGCAGTATTTT. It translates to CASSRDYLSTDTQYF.

The chain uses TRBV18 and TRBJ1-2, with 7 bases aligning to TRBD1. V trimming: 5 bases; J trimming: 4 bases; junction bases outside the gene matches: 10. Germline CDR1 and CDR2: KGHSH and LQKENI. The CDR3 length is 15 residues. For the CDR3, the DNA is TGTGCCAGCTCAACAGACAGGGAAGTGGGCTATGGCTACACCTTC. Residues: CASSTDREVGYGYTF.

The chain has TRBV19 and TRBJ1-2; D might be TRBD1 (5 bases). Germline V gene data show CDR1 as LNHDA and CDR2 as SQIVND (reference sequence). Trimming stripped 7 bases from V and 4 bases from J, with 13 bases between. The CDR3 loop spans 13 amino acids. DNA of the CDR3: TGTGCCAGTAAATTGGGGGGAGCCTATGGCTACACCTTC. It codes for CASKLGGAYGYTF.